This T cell receptor (beta chain) was captured by sequencing in a study of human T cells and chemical hapten exposure. General study points: Versus controls, expanded TCRs had significantly more large CDR3 similarity clusters.

The CDR3 consists of 16 residues. Trimming removed 6 bases from V and 4 bases from J; junction bases left unmatched: 12. Germline values: CDR1 WNHNN, CDR2 SYGVQD (reference sequence). Specified time point: patch test 2, 6 weeks after DPC sensitization. This sample's treatment: therapeutic diphenylcyclopropenone sensitization with weekly scalp DPC. Before extraction, the whole blood was not fractionated, and total RNA was taken from it. TCRdb used MiXCR to reprocess the RACE reads, holding one entry per CDR3 protein. The sample has 110,000 to 150,000 distinct CDR3 sequences, about 11% seen once; the top ten hold around 1.4%. As concerns this clonotype: Its antigen remains unidentified.

The TCR comes from a woman between 45 and 60 years old with alopecia areata. Some clones in this sample may be carry-over from other donors' samples. This chain joins TRBV10-1 and TRBJ2-7; 10 bases are a match to TRBD2. This specimen consisted of whole blood, obtained in connection with sensitization to the hapten diphenylcyclopropenone (DPC). CDR3 coding DNA: TGCGCCAGCAGGCGTCTGGGGCCTAGCGGGGGATACGAGCAGTACTTC. It encodes CASRRLGPSGGYEQYF.